These 19 T cell receptor gamma chains were sequenced from one sample in a study of gamma-delta chains in newborns, infants, children. TCRdb re-processed the reads via CATT. This sample yields 700 to 900 gamma-chain clones, of which about 70% are seen a single time; 20% to 30% belongs to the top ten. Sequencing was carried out using blood. These receptors were collected from a child who was a newborn, infant or young child, either healthy, febrile or measles-vaccinated (not recorded which).

The chain joins TRGV8 to TRGJ1 or TRGJ2. TCRdb offers no J gene call, so here the DNA was matched to germline to obtain one. Germline CDR1 VENAVY, CDR2 YDSYNSRV. Germline trimming cut 2 bases from V and 2 bases from J; bases unmatched to any gene: 3. This CDR3 comprises 13 residues. CDR3 sequence: CATWDTDYYKKLF. DNA of the CDR3: TGTGCCACCTGGGATACGGATTATTATAAGAAACTCTTT.

No V gene was called, though TRGJ1 or TRGJ2 was called as the J gene. CDR3 length: 12 residues. The CDR3 protein is CATWEEARKKLF. As DNA, the CDR3 is TGTGCCACCTGGGAGGAGGCGCGTAAGAAACTCTTT.

The chain has TRGV9 and TRGJP. Here the J gene came from matching the DNA to germline, since TCRdb omits it. V lost 0 bases and J lost 4; bases outside the gene matches: 12. Germline V CDR1 and CDR2: GITISATS, ISYDGTV (reference sequence). This CDR3 is 20 amino acids long. The CDR3 protein is CALWEVRLETQELGKKIKVF. CDR3 in DNA: TGTGCCTTGTGGGAGGTGCGATTGGAGACCCAAGAGTTGGGCAAAAAAATCAAGGTATTT.

J is TRGJP and V is TRGV9. Assignment of the J gene here rests on matching the DNA to germline, because TCRdb gives none. Trimming removed 4 bases from V and 7 bases from J; junction bases left unmatched: 4. This CDR3 has 15 amino acids. CDR1 and CDR2 from the germline V gene are GITISATS and ISYDGTV (reference sequence). The DNA for the CDR3 is TGTGCCTTGTGGGATTCCGAGTTGGGCAAAAAAATCAAGGTATTT. Protein: CALWDSELGKKIKVF.

The gene calls are TRGV3 and TRGJ1 or TRGJ2. No J gene was available from TCRdb, and it was assigned here by a germline match of the DNA. The CDR3 consists of 14 residues. The trim removed 4 bases at V and 2 bases at J, leaving 8 bases unmatched. Germline V gene data show CDR1 as VTNTFY and CDR2 as YDVSTARD (reference sequence). The CDR3 bases are TGTGCCACCTGGGATCTTCCTTATTATTATAAGAAACTCTTT. Its translation: CATWDLPYYYKKLF.

Turning to this clone: One junction end does not reproduce the germline sequence, and a read error may be involved. This chain uses TRGV5 with TRGJ1 or TRGJ2. No J gene is reported in TCRdb; it was inferred here by comparing the DNA with germline. This CDR3 contains 14 residues. CDR1 and CDR2 (germline): VINAFY, YDVSNSKD. CDR3 sequence reads: CANWDRRGYYKKLF. CDR3 nucleotide sequence: TGTGCCAACTGGGACAGGCGGGGTTATTATAAGAAACTCTTT.

V and J are TRGV5 and TRGJP1. Matching the DNA to germline supplied the J gene, which TCRdb does not give. The CDR3 is made up of 13 amino acids. CDR1 and CDR2 from the germline V gene are VINAFY and YDVSNSKD. The trim removed 5 bases at V and 2 bases at J, leaving 2 bases unmatched. CDR3 nucleotides: TGTGCCACCTGGGGGACCACTGGTTGGTTCAAGATATTT. Translating gives CATWGTTGWFKIF.

The gene calls are TRGV4 and TRGJ1 or TRGJ2. Assignment of the J gene here rests on matching the DNA to germline, because TCRdb gives none. CDR1 and CDR2 from the germline V gene are EGSTGY and YDSYTSSV. The J segment lost 6 bases and the V segment lost 3 bases, leaving 5 bases of the junction unmatched. The CDR3 sequence is 12 residues long. In nucleotides, the CDR3 is TGTGCCACCTGGGATTGTAGTTATAAGAAACTCTTT. Translated, it gives CATWDCSYKKLF.

Points on this clone: The same CDR3 arises from other DNA sequences in this sample as well. The rearrangement links TRGV9 to TRGJP. TCRdb offers no J gene call, so here the DNA was matched to germline to obtain one. J lost 7 bases, V lost 0 bases, and 3 bases had no gene match. The CDR3 has 16 residues. CDR1 is GITISATS, CDR2 ISYDGTV, per germline (reference sequence). The CDR3 here is CALWEVWELGKKIKVF. For the CDR3, the DNA is TGTGCCTTGTGGGAGGTGTGGGAGTTGGGCAAAAAAATCAAGGTATTT.

The chain joins TRGV4 to TRGJP1. No J segment appears in TCRdb, so it was assigned here by matching the sequence to germline. The length of the CDR3 is 13 residues. V trimming: 3 bases; J trimming: 4 bases; junction bases outside the gene matches: 2. The germline gives CDR1 EGSTGY, CDR2 YDSYTSSV. This CDR3 reads CATWDNTGWFKIF. The CDR3 nucleotides read TGTGCCACCTGGGATAACACTGGTTGGTTCAAGATATTT.

The chain uses TRGV9 and TRGJ1 or TRGJ2. The J gene was missing in TCRdb and was found by matching the end of the DNA to germline. Germline V lookup: CDR1 GITISATS, CDR2 ISYDGTV (reference sequence). The CDR3 is made up of 12 amino acids. The ends lost 0 bases at V and 7 bases at J; junction bases unmatched: 3. This CDR3 reads CALWEVQYKKLF. CDR3 sequence (DNA): TGTGCCTTGTGGGAGGTGCAATATAAGAAACTCTTT.

This chain joins TRGV9 and TRGJ1 or TRGJ2. TCRdb leaves out the J gene; it was filled in here by matching the DNA to germline. After removal of 0 bases from V and 9 bases from J, the junction contained 11 bases not matched to a gene. Germline V gives CDR1 GITISATS, CDR2 ISYDGTV (reference sequence). The CDR3 spans 14 residues. As DNA, the CDR3 is TGTGCCTTGTGGGAGGTGCACCCCAGGGGTAAGAAACTCTTT. Its translation: CALWEVHPRGKKLF.

This clone has more than one count but fewer than ten. The chain combines TRGV2 with TRGJ1 or TRGJ2. Trimming cost V 3 bases and J 7 bases; bases outside gene matches: 9. This CDR3 is built from 13 residues. The germline gives CDR1 EGSNGY, CDR2 YDSYNSKV. The CDR3: CATWDPLDYKKLF. CDR3 nucleotide sequence: TGTGCCACCTGGGACCCATTGGACTATAAGAAACTCTTT.

The chain uses TRGV9 and TRGJP. As TCRdb names no J gene, one was assigned here on the basis of a DNA match to germline. CDR1 is GITISATS, CDR2 ISYDGTV, per germline (reference sequence). This CDR3 has 14 residues. Trimming cost V 6 bases and J 4 bases; bases outside gene matches: 0. This chain's CDR3 is CALWQELGKKIKVF. CDR3 DNA sequence: TGTGCCTTGTGGCAAGAGTTGGGCAAAAAAATCAAGGTATTT.

This clone came up once. The chain links TRGV9 to TRGJP. The J gene, absent from TCRdb, was called here by matching the DNA to germline. The junction had 9 bases not matched to a gene; V was cut back by 3 bases and J by 7 bases. The CDR3 spans 17 residues. Germline CDR1 and CDR2: GITISATS and ISYDGTV (reference sequence). The CDR3 DNA reads as TGTGCCTTGTGGGAGCGCACGGACGAGTTGGGCAAAAAAATCAAGGTATTT. Its protein is CALWERTDELGKKIKVF.

The J gene was identified as TRGJP2, and no V gene was called. The CDR3 is 15 residues long. The CDR3 is CALWEAYSSDWIKTF. DNA of the CDR3: TGTGCCTTGTGGGAGGCCTATAGTAGTGATTGGATCAAGACGTTT.

A few counts support this clone. The chain employs TRGV9 and TRGJP. Assignment of the J gene here rests on matching the DNA to germline, because TCRdb gives none. This CDR3 comprises 17 residues. Germline V gives CDR1 GITISATS, CDR2 ISYDGTV (reference sequence). The junction had 7 bases not matched to a gene; V was cut back by 3 bases and J by 5 bases. The CDR3 sequence: CALWETAEELGKKIKVF. The CDR3 DNA follows: TGTGCCTTGTGGGAGACCGCTGAAGAGTTGGGCAAAAAAATCAAGGTATTT.

This sequence joins TRGV9 and TRGJP. No J segment appears in TCRdb, so it was assigned here by matching the sequence to germline. V dropped 2 bases and J dropped 3; count of bases not matched to a gene: 7. This CDR3 has 18 amino acids. Germline assignment: CDR1 GITISATS and CDR2 ISYDGTV (reference sequence). The CDR3 DNA follows: TGTGCCTTGTGGGAGGCCAAGATGCAAGAGTTGGGCAAAAAAATCAAGGTATTT. Encoded protein: CALWEAKMQELGKKIKVF.

V gene TRGV2 combines with J gene TRGJP2. The J gene, absent from TCRdb, was called here by matching the DNA to germline. Germline CDR1 reads EGSNGY; CDR2 reads YDSYNSKV. V gave up 2 bases and J gave up 3 bases; unmatched junction bases: 3. The CDR3 is made up of 14 amino acids. The CDR3 loop reads CATWDEGSDWIKTF. The CDR3 DNA reads TGTGCCACCTGGGACGAGGGTAGTGATTGGATCAAGACGTTT.